What follows are 22 T cell receptor beta chains derived from one specimen sequenced in a study of T cell repertoires in cytomegalovirus infection. For these TCRs, the target antigens are not known. TCRdb ran MiXCR on the reads and lists one entry per CDR3 protein. The table shows around 770,000 distinct CDR3 sequences, with 25% to 35% occurring only once. The input for sequencing was cultured CD8+ T cells from PBMCs, taken from culture after CMV antigen stimulation. The receptor source for this set is a human donor in good health (CMV status not recorded). Some clones in this sample may be carry-over from other donors' samples.

The chain is built from TRBV28 and TRBJ1-1, with a possible D match to TRBD1 (5 bases). The CDR3 runs 15 residues. Germline V gene sequence: CDR1 MDHEN, CDR2 SYDVKM. V lost 5 bases, J lost 4 bases, and 17 bases lay in between. The CDR3 here is CASSPGLSGITEAFF. The DNA of the CDR3 is TGTGCCAGCAGTCCGGGACTTAGCGGGATCACTGAAGCTTTCTTT. Looking up the rest from reference TRBV28 and TRBJ1-1 gives the full variable domain: DVKVTQSSRYLVKRTGEKVFLECVQDMDHENMFWYRQDPGLGLRLIYFSYDVKMKEKGDIPEGYSVSREKKERFSLILESASTNQTSMYLCASSPGLSGITEAFFGQGTRLTVV.

Points on this clonotype: Just one base apart from a much larger clone, this may be a read error. This rearrangement joins TRBV6-1 to TRBJ1-1; 7 nucleotides match TRBD1. The CDR3 loop spans 15 amino acids. The J segment lost 1 base and the V segment lost 7 bases, leaving 9 bases of the junction unmatched. CDR1 is MNHNS, CDR2 SASEGT, per germline. Here the CDR3 reads CASNWQTGWNTEAFF. DNA for the CDR3: TGTGCCAGCAATTGGCAGACAGGGTGGAACACTGAAGCTTTCTTT.

This clonotype was recorded at least ten times. The chain joins TRBV10-3 to TRBJ1-2, with 9 nucleotides matching TRBD1. The junction had 12 bases not matched to a gene; V was cut back by 8 bases and J by 2 bases. In germline, CDR1 is ENHRY, CDR2 SYGVKD. This CDR3 has 16 residues. CDR3 DNA: TGTGCCATCCCGGGACAGGGAAGCGGGCTAAACTATGGCTACACCTTC. It specifies CAIPGQGSGLNYGYTF.

This clonotype was picked up many times. Here the CDR3 reads CASSLGRTDTQYF. For the CDR3, the DNA is TGTGCCAGCAGCCTCGGACGGACAGATACGCAGTATTTT. The rearrangement joins TRBV7-2 to TRBJ2-3; D not resolved. CDR1 is SGHTA and CDR2 is FQGNSA in the germline V gene. Trimming left V 5 bases short and J 3 bases short, with 9 bases between. The CDR3 is made up of 13 amino acids.

The chain combines TRBV10-3 with TRBJ2-2; the D gene could be TRBD1 or TRBD2 (6 bases each). The V and J ends lost 2 bases and 5 bases respectively, with 15 bases between them. Germline CDR1 is ENHRY and CDR2 is SYGVKD. The length of the CDR3 is 16 residues. DNA for the CDR3: TGTGCCATCAGTGAGAATCCGGGGGCAGGGACCGGGGAGCTGTTTTTT. Its protein product is CAISENPGAGTGELFF.

This sequence joins TRBV14 and TRBJ2-3; D may be TRBD2 (5 bases). This CDR3 has 14 residues. Trimming took 2 bases from V and 6 from J, leaving 12 bases between them. In germline, CDR1 is SGHDN, CDR2 FVKESK. Written as DNA, the CDR3 is TGTGCCAGCAGCCAACTCCGGAGGTCGGATACGCAGTATTTT. Its protein is CASSQLRRSDTQYF.

This clonotype has ten or more counts. The CDR3 DNA follows: TGTGCCAGCAGTACAGGGCTCTACGAGCAGTACGTC. It encodes CASSTGLYEQYV. V usage is TRBV7-9 and J usage is TRBJ2-7, with D maybe TRBD1 (6 bases). Trimming left V 6 bases short and J 3 bases short, with 9 bases between. The CDR3 sequence is 12 residues long. Germline CDR1 SEHNR, CDR2 FQNEAQ (reference sequence).

The rearrangement links TRBV9 to TRBJ1-1; D gene uncertain. Trimming removed 0 bases from V and 3 bases from J, with 12 bases in between. The CDR3 is made up of 15 amino acids. Germline V gene lookup returns CDR1 SGDLS and CDR2 YYNGEE. The CDR3 loop is CASSVAGSGYTEAFF. CDR3 in DNA: TGTGCCAGCAGCGTAGCTGGCTCTGGGTACACTGAAGCTTTCTTT.

This chain uses TRBV19 with TRBJ1-5; a weak D match, TRBD1 (6 bases). The CDR3 contains 13 residues. CDR1 and CDR2 (germline): LNHDA, SQIVND (reference sequence). V lost 7 bases to trimming and J lost 6 bases, with 13 bases between them. This CDR3 reads CASTGGFGQPQHF. CDR3 nucleotide sequence: TGTGCCAGTACGGGGGGCTTCGGTCAGCCCCAGCATTTT.

V usage is TRBV29-1 and J usage is TRBJ2-3, with D possibly matching TRBD1 (5 bases). Germline loops: CDR1 SQVTM, CDR2 ANQGSEA. V was pared by 7 bases and J by 5 bases, with 10 bases between. This CDR3 has 11 amino acids. CDR3 DNA: TGCAGCGCAGGCAGGGTAGATACGCAGTATTTT. This gives the protein CSAGRVDTQYF.

This clonotype appeared a few times. The chain uses TRBV6-1 and TRBJ2-2; D not certain. CDR1 is MNHNS, CDR2 SASEGT, per germline. Between the trimmed V and J ends, which lost 1 base and 4 bases, there was a span of 4 bases. This CDR3 contains 13 residues. CDR3 nucleotide sequence: TGTGCCAGCAGTGAAGTCGGCACCGGGGAGCTGTTTTTT. Its protein product is CASSEVGTGELFF.

The V call is TRBV29-1, the J call TRBJ1-2; tentative D call: TRBD1 (6 bases). With 4 bases removed from V and 10 bases from J, the gap between germline ends came to 13 bases. This CDR3 is 11 amino acids long. Germline CDR1 SQVTM, CDR2 ANQGSEA. The CDR3 here is CSVVEGGVYTF. The CDR3 coding sequence is TGCAGCGTTGTCGAGGGGGGGGTCTACACCTTC.

The rearrangement uses TRBV6-4 and TRBJ1-5; TRBD1 might be the D (5 bases). The germline V gene has CDR1 MRHNA and CDR2 SNTAGT. The CDR3 is made up of 17 amino acids. V shed 6 bases and J shed 7 bases, with 25 bases lying between them. CDR3 protein: CASRRLDRSGNAQPQHF. The CDR3 DNA follows: TGTGCCAGCAGACGACTTGACCGTTCAGGGAATGCGCAGCCCCAGCATTTT.

This clonotype appeared a single time. The J gene is TRBJ2-5, the V gene TRBV24-1, with D unresolved. The V end lost 2 bases, the J end lost 1 base, and 10 bases lay between the germline ends. Germline-derived CDR1 and CDR2 are KGHDR and SFDVKD. The CDR3 extends over 15 amino acids. CDR3 loop: CATSDWRGPQETQYF. The CDR3 DNA reads as TGTGCCACCAGTGATTGGCGAGGTCCCCAAGAGACCCAGTACTTC.

V and J are TRBV27 and TRBJ1-2; D is perhaps TRBD1 (5 bases). In germline, CDR1 is MNHEY, CDR2 SMNVEV (reference sequence). The V end was cut by 4 bases, the J end by 7 bases, with 13 bases between. The CDR3 spans 13 residues. The CDR3 loop is CASSSTGPPGYTF. DNA of the CDR3: TGTGCCAGCAGTTCGACGGGACCTCCTGGCTACACCTTC.

This clonotype was found many times. This chain joins TRBV7-6 and TRBJ1-1, with TRBD1 identical over 9 bases. Germline V gene data show CDR1 as SGHVS and CDR2 as FNYEAQ. V was clipped by 5 bases and J by 5 bases; unmatched bases: 9. This CDR3 comprises 15 residues. The chain's CDR3 is CASSLRQGVRTEAFF. The CDR3 coding sequence is TGTGCCAGCAGCCTTCGACAGGGGGTGAGAACTGAAGCTTTCTTT. Together with reference TRBV7-6 and TRBJ1-1, the CDR3 gives the full variable domain: GAGVSQSPRYKVTKRGQDVALRCDPISGHVSLYWYRQALGQGPEFLTYFNYEAQQDKSGLPNDRFSAERPEGSISTLTIQRTEQRDSAMYRCASSLRQGVRTEAFFGQGTRLTVV.

With regard to this clonotype: A much more abundant neighbour one base away suggests this may be a read error. V gene TRBV7-2 combines with J gene TRBJ1-1, with D possibly TRBD1 on 5 matching bases. This CDR3 has 15 amino acids. In germline, CDR1 is SGHTA, CDR2 FQGNSA. Deletions cut 7 bases from V and 6 bases from J, with 21 bases between. CDR3 amino acids: CASNPTGWTTAEAFF. The CDR3 DNA sequence: TGTGCCAGCAACCCAACGGGCTGGACGACAGCTGAAGCTTTCTTT. The full variable domain, completed using reference TRBV7-2 and TRBJ1-1, is GAGVSQSPSNKVTEKGKDVELRCDPISGHTALYWYRQSLGQGLEFLIYFQGNSAPDKSGLPSDRFSAERTGGSVSTLTIQRTQQEDSAVYLCASNPTGWTTAEAFFGQGTRLTVV.

This clonotype was counted only a few times. The chain has TRBV7-9 and TRBJ1-2, with D hard to call. Trimming took 5 bases from V and 7 from J, leaving 23 bases between them. The length of the CDR3 is 16 residues. Germline V gene data show CDR1 as SEHNR and CDR2 as FQNEAQ (reference sequence). The CDR3 nucleotides read TGTGCCAGCAGCCCCCTCGAGGAGTCGAGACTCGGTGGCTACACCTTC. Its protein product is CASSPLEESRLGGYTF. The full variable domain, with the rest looked up from reference TRBV7-9 and TRBJ1-2, is DTGVSQNPRHKITKRGQNVTFRCDPISEHNRLYWYRQTLGQGPEFLTYFQNEAQLEKSRLLSDRFSAERPKGSFSTLEIQRTEQGDSAMYLCASSPLEESRLGGYTFGSGTRLTVV.

This clonotype was detected only once. The V and J genes are TRBV27 and TRBJ1-2; D is ambiguous. The V end lost 5 bases, the J end lost 7 bases, and 8 bases lay between the germline ends. The CDR3 is made up of 11 amino acids. CDR1 and CDR2 (germline): MNHEY, SMNVEV (reference sequence). The CDR3 loop is CASSEGSGYTF. The DNA of the CDR3 is TGTGCCAGCAGTGAGGGCTCTGGCTACACCTTC.

The chain links TRBV4-3 to TRBJ1-5; D call uncertain. V dropped 2 bases and J dropped 7 bases, with 12 bases sitting between them. The germline V gene encodes CDR1 LGHNA and CDR2 YSLEER. The CDR3 totals 14 residues. CDR3 loop: CASSQSGFGQPQHF. The CDR3 DNA reads TGCGCCAGCAGCCAATCGGGGTTCGGGCAGCCCCAGCATTTT.

This clonotype has just a few counts. The chain joins TRBV20-1 to TRBJ1-6; 8 bases are a match to TRBD1. The CDR3 length is 16 residues. With 1 base clipped from V and 10 bases from J, the junction kept 12 bases outside the gene matches. Germline CDR1 is DFQATT and CDR2 is SNEGSKA (reference sequence). The CDR3 loop is CSARALGQGDGSPLHF. DNA for the CDR3: TGCAGTGCTAGAGCCCTCGGACAGGGAGACGGATCACCCCTCCACTTT.

This clonotype was seen more than once but under ten times. This sequence joins TRBV7-6 and TRBJ2-5, with a tentative D call TRBD1 (6 bases). The CDR3 is 14 residues long. Germline V CDR1 and CDR2: SGHVS, FNYEAQ. V gave up 7 bases and J gave up 4 bases, with 16 bases separating them. CDR3 region: CASNREGRGETQYF. As DNA, the CDR3 is TGTGCCAGCAACAGGGAAGGAAGGGGAGAGACCCAGTACTTC. Looking up the rest from reference TRBV7-6 and TRBJ2-5 gives the full variable domain: GAGVSQSPRYKVTKRGQDVALRCDPISGHVSLYWYRQALGQGPEFLTYFNYEAQQDKSGLPNDRFSAERPEGSISTLTIQRTEQRDSAMYRCASNREGRGETQYFGPGTRLLVL.